This TCR beta chain was identified in a study of blood T cells in healthy people across ages. Findings and limits, study-wide: Unsorted PBMCs ruled out conclusive naive versus antigen-experienced comparison.

A second PCR, run for roughly 6 to 11 cycles, used a sample-barcoded 5' primer plus a J-beta primer mix. Each cDNA molecule, via a template-switch adaptor with 12 random nucleotides, was tagged. TCRdb independently ran MiXCR on the 5' RACE reads; one entry per CDR3 protein. The table has around 800,000 distinct CDR3 sequences, 35% to 60% seen once. This CDR3 has 14 amino acids. J gave up 4 bases and V 4 bases, and 4 bases lay outside the gene matches. Per germline, CDR1 ENHRY and CDR2 SYGVKD. This clonotype was counted between two and nine times. Antigen unknown. The chain uses TRBV10-3 and TRBJ2-3; 8 nucleotides align to TRBD1. This sequence was found in a man of 80 years or more in good health. Sequencing was carried out using blood. In DNA, the CDR3 is TGTGCCATCAGTGGGACAGGGAGTGCAGATACGCAGTATTTT. Residues: CAISGTGSADTQYF.